This T cell receptor (beta chain) came from a study of technical replicates of blood from a handful of donors. Profiled with immunoSEQ multiplex PCR; TCRdb holds only in-frame clones, not every one. The profile shows approximately 89,000 clones, around 94% of them singletons. The germline gives CDR1 SGHTA, CDR2 FQGTGA. The length of the CDR3 is 15 residues. Germline trimming cut 2 bases from V and 6 bases from J; bases unmatched to any gene: 0. This TCR derives from a human donor in good health. The rearrangement links TRBV7-3 to TRBJ2-1, with 14 bases fitting TRBD2. Material: T cells isolated from PBMCs. The CDR3 DNA reads as TGTGCCAGCAGCTTAGGGACTAGCGGGGGCAATGAGCAGTTCTTC. It is translated as CASSLGTSGGNEQFF.